This T cell receptor beta chain derives from a study of vaccination effects on CD4 cells after COVID-19. TCRdb's copy holds only in-frame clones and misses some; the assay was immunoSEQ multiplex PCR. This sample has fewer than 35,000 clones; about 62% occur once, and the top ten carry approximately 10%. As for this clone: The target antigen is unknown.

Culture proceeded for more than nine days, and CD4+ T cells were then isolated. Trimming cost V 7 bases and J 3 bases, with 4 bases left between them. CDR3 length equals 11 residues. The germline V gene has CDR1 LNHDA and CDR2 SQIVND (reference sequence). This sequence originates from a human donor who received a COVID-19 vaccine. The specimen comprised CD4+ T cells from PBMCs cultured without peptide, sampled before COVID-19 vaccination. The rearrangement joins TRBV19 to TRBJ1-3; D gene uncertain. Written as DNA, the CDR3 is TGTGCCAGTACCTTTGGAAACACCATATATTTT. Translated, it gives CASTFGNTIYF.